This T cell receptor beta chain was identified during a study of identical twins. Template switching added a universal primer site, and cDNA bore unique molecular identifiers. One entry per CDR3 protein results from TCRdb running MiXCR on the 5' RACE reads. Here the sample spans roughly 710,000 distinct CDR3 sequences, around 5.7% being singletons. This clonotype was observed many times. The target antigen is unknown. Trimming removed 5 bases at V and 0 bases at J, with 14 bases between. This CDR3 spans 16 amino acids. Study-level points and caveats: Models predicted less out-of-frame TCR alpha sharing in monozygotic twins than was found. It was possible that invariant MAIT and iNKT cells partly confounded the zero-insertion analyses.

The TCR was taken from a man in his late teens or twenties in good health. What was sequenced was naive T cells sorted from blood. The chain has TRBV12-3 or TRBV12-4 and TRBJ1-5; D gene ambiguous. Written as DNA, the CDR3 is TGTGCCAGCAGTCTACATACGGACTTTAGCAATCAGCCCCAGCATTTT. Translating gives CASSLHTDFSNQPQHF.